This TCR beta chain was identified during a study of CD8 T cells in ankylosing spondylitis. Study outcomes and limitations: Several of the motif variants were reported before in synovial fluid and blood from reactive arthritis. Clones linked to the disease showed a CD8+ phenotype. They occurred at relatively low frequencies in peripheral blood. About 8 highly homologous variants made up a TCR beta motif, and this motif appeared characteristic of ankylosing spondylitis blood.

Libraries of TCR beta came from quantitative 5'-RACE with molecular barcodes. TCRdb recomputed calls from the 5' RACE reads with MiXCR, one row per CDR3 protein. Altogether tens of thousands of distinct CDR3 sequences are present, around a tenth being singletons, with the ten largest covering 16%. This clonotype was seen many times. Its antigen is unidentified. The ends lost 8 bases at V and 7 bases at J; junction bases unmatched: 11. The CDR3 is 14 amino acids. The specimen was blood, either unsorted or a sorted T cell fraction (not recorded which). V gene TRBV12-3 or TRBV12-4 combines with J gene TRBJ1-5; 7 nucleotides agree with TRBD1. The source of this sequence is a male donor with ankylosing spondylitis or in good health (not recorded which). CDR3 bases: TGTGCCAGCTCCGACGAGGGGGCGAGGCAGCCCCAGCATTTT. Amino acid sequence: CASSDEGARQPQHF.